This entry lists 13 T cell receptor beta chains sequenced from one sample in a study of technical replicates of blood from a handful of donors (dated by TCRdb to about 2017). The receptor library was made with the immunoSEQ multiplex PCR assay. As stored in TCRdb, this immuneACCESS dataset retains in-frame rearrangements with V and J assigned. A fraction of the clones does not appear; measured against another copy, unresolved V genes explain less than half of the discrepancy, and the remainder lacks a known reason. This sample comprises some 87,000 clones, roughly 96% of them detected only once. The ten largest clones add up to roughly 0.35% of the sample. The sequenced material came from T cells isolated from PBMCs. The receptors were sampled from a human donor in good health.

The chain carries TRBV5-1 and TRBJ2-7; no definite D call. V was clipped by 4 bases and J by 3 bases, with 5 bases between them. The germline gives CDR1 SGHRS, CDR2 YFSETQ. The CDR3 sequence is 11 residues long. In DNA form, the CDR3 reads TGCGCCAGCAGCGACTTCTACGAGCAGTACTTC. It codes for CASSDFYEQYF.

V gene TRBV7-2 combines with J gene TRBJ2-3; 9 bases line up with TRBD2. The V gene's germline CDR1 is SGHTA and CDR2 FQGNSA. CDR3 length: 15 residues. J was trimmed by 0 bases and V by 5 bases; bases with no gene match: 3. As DNA, the CDR3 is TGTGCCAGCAGCCCACTAGCGGGCAGCACAGATACGCAGTATTTT. This translates into CASSPLAGSTDTQYF. Full variable domain (outside the CDR3, taken from reference TRBV7-2 and TRBJ2-3): GAGVSQSPSNKVTEKGKDVELRCDPISGHTALYWYRQSLGQGLEFLIYFQGNSAPDKSGLPSDRFSAERTGGSVSTLTIQRTQQEDSAVYLCASSPLAGSTDTQYFGPGTRLTVL.

This chain links TRBV11-2 with TRBJ1-1; D might be TRBD1 (6 bases). This CDR3 comprises 14 residues. Germline V gene data show CDR1 as SGHAT and CDR2 as FQNNGV. Trimming took off 6 bases at V and 4 bases at J, with 15 bases between the two ends. The CDR3 reads CASSRTGLGTEAFF. The CDR3 nucleotides are TGTGCCAGCAGTCGCACAGGGTTGGGCACTGAAGCTTTCTTT.

The J gene is TRBJ1-3, the V gene TRBV11-2; 8 bases match TRBD1. J gave up 2 bases and V 4 bases, and 4 bases lay outside the gene matches. The CDR3 is 15 amino acids. Germline V gene data show CDR1 as SGHAT and CDR2 as FQNNGV. This CDR3 is CASSSQGAPGNTIYF. The CDR3 bases are TGTGCCAGCAGCTCTCAGGGGGCTCCTGGAAACACCATATATTTT.

The chain recombines TRBV19 with TRBJ1-3; D gene unclear. Germline V gene sequence: CDR1 LNHDA, CDR2 SQIVND (reference sequence). V was clipped by 6 bases and J by 0 bases, with 9 bases between them. The CDR3 is 14 residues long. This CDR3 reads CASREEGSGNTIYF. CDR3 nucleotides: TGTGCCAGTAGAGAGGAGGGCTCTGGAAACACCATATATTTT.

The genes are TRBV7-9 and TRBJ2-2, with no clear D. Germline V lookup: CDR1 SEHNR, CDR2 FQNEAQ (reference sequence). Trimming left V 6 bases short and J 4 bases short, with 9 bases between. This CDR3 has 13 amino acids. The CDR3 here is CASRVGVTGELFF. CDR3 in DNA: TGTGCCAGCAGAGTCGGAGTCACCGGGGAGCTGTTTTTT.

The chain recombines TRBV13 with TRBJ1-1; D unclear. Trimming removed 0 bases from V and 2 bases from J, with 4 bases in between. Germline CDR1 is PRHDT and CDR2 is FYEKMQ (reference sequence). The CDR3 consists of 13 residues. In DNA, the CDR3 is TGTGCCAGCAGCTTAGGCACAAACACTGAAGCTTTCTTT. Amino acids: CASSLGTNTEAFF.

The chain combines TRBV13 with TRBJ2-1; TRBD1 is a possible D gene (6 bases). Trimming pared 0 bases from V and 5 bases from J, leaving 14 bases between. Germline CDR1 is PRHDT and CDR2 is FYEKMQ (reference sequence). This CDR3 comprises 16 residues. CDR3 nucleotide sequence: TGTGCCAGCAGCTTAGGAGCCCAGGGGCGCGACAATGAGCAGTTCTTC. Translation: CASSLGAQGRDNEQFF.

CDR3 region: CASSGLGDRDLYTEAFF. CDR3 DNA: TGCGCCAGCAGTGGGCTGGGTGACAGGGATCTATACACTGAAGCTTTCTTT. V gene TRBV10-2 combines with J gene TRBJ1-1; 7 bases line up with TRBD1. Unmatched junction bases numbered 14, after V lost 4 bases and J lost 3 bases. The CDR3 loop spans 17 amino acids. Germline assignment: CDR1 WSHSY and CDR2 SAAADI.

CDR3 protein: CASSLQSSVQRLSSYNEQFF. CDR3 DNA sequence: TGTGCCAGCAGTCTTCAAAGTAGCGTACAAAGACTGAGCTCCTACAATGAGCAGTTCTTC. The chain joins TRBV2 to TRBJ2-1, with D tentatively TRBD2 (5 bases). Germline-derived CDR1 and CDR2 are SNHLY and FYNNEI. The CDR3 has 20 amino acids. V was shortened by 5 bases and J by 0 bases, with 26 bases between the two germline ends.

V usage is TRBV5-1 and J usage is TRBJ1-3; a weak D match, TRBD1 (5 bases). The V gene lost 1 base and the J gene lost 4 bases, with 15 bases spanning the gap. This CDR3 has 16 residues. CDR1 and CDR2 (germline): SGHRS, YFSETQ. Here the CDR3 reads CASSLYPAGGGNTIYF. CDR3 DNA: TGCGCCAGCAGCTTGTACCCAGCCGGGGGGGGAAACACCATATATTTT.

This clone showed up just once. J is TRBJ2-1 and V is TRBV7-8; 16 bases align to TRBD2. With V trimmed by 5 bases and J by 9 bases, 10 bases remained unmatched. Per germline, CDR1 SGHVS and CDR2 FQNEAQ. The CDR3 runs to 17 residues. Written as DNA, the CDR3 is TGTGCCAGCAGCGCGAAGATGGGACTAGCGGGAGGGGGTGAGCAGTTCTTC. Residues: CASSAKMGLAGGGEQFF. The full variable domain, in which reference TRBV7-8 and TRBJ2-1 provide the parts outside the CDR3, is GAGVSQSPRYKVAKRGQDVALRCDPISGHVSLFWYQQALGQGPEFLTYFQNEAQLDKSGLPSDRFFAERPEGSVSTLKIQRTQQEDSAVYLCASSAKMGLAGGGEQFFGPGTRLTVL.

The CDR3 DNA reads TGTGCCAGCAGCCAGGTTAGCGGAAAGATAGATACGCAGTATTTT. As protein: CASSQVSGKIDTQYF. The chain combines TRBV11-3 with TRBJ2-3, with a tentative D call TRBD2 (6 bases). Germline values: CDR1 SGHNT, CDR2 YENEEA. Between the trimmed V and J ends, which lost 5 bases and 5 bases, there was a span of 17 bases. CDR3 length: 15 residues.